This is a list of T cell receptor beta chains from one sample in a study of beta chain features in type 1 diabetes. Sequencing used immunoSEQ multiplex PCR; TCRdb keeps in-frame clones, though not all of them. The table includes hundreds of thousands of clones, about 14% detected once. The sample taken for sequencing was central memory CD4+ T cells from blood. Receptors were obtained from a young man in good health. Each CDR3 is given with its conserved first and last residue. D genes are given only for firm matches. For some rows the clone size is stated as once, few or many, or as a class when expanded; others skip it.

TRBV9	many	TRBD2	TRBJ2-1	CASSVAWGGLPSNEQFF	TGTGCCAGCAGCGTAGCCTGGGGGGGACTCCCATCCAATGAGCAGTTCTTC
TRBV4-1	NA	NA	TRBJ1-3	CASSQDSKGHSGNTIYF	TGCGCCAGCAGCCAAGATAGCAAAGGCCACTCTGGAAACACCATATATTTT
TRBV19	few	NA	TRBJ2-1	CASSKYNEQFF	TGTGCCAGTAGTAAGTACAATGAGCAGTTCTTC
TRBV10-3	NA	NA	TRBJ2-6	CAISDRGSGANVLTF	TGTGCCATCAGTGACCGGGGATCTGGGGCCAACGTCCTGACTTTC
TRBV30	few	NA	TRBJ1-3	CAWMARISGNTIYF	TGTGCCTGGATGGCTCGGATCTCTGGAAACACCATATATTTT
TRBV10-3	NA	NA	TRBJ2-3	CAIGVAASTDTQYF	TGTGCCATCGGGGTAGCGGCGAGCACAGATACGCAGTATTTT
TRBV30	few	TRBD2	TRBJ2-1	CAWSVSGREQFF	TGTGCCTGGAGTGTGAGCGGGAGGGAGCAGTTCTTC
TRBV6-1	NA	NA	TRBJ1-1	CASSEGGRRIEAFF	TGTGCCAGCAGTGAGGGGGGCCGACGGATTGAAGCTTTCTTT
TRBV4-2	few	NA	TRBJ2-2	CASSQDRRGPELFF	TGTGCCAGCAGCCAAGATCGGAGGGGCCCGGAGCTGTTTTTT
TRBV10-3	NA	TRBD2	TRBJ2-1	CAIRDALAGDSYNEQFF	TGTGCCATCAGGGACGCTTTAGCGGGTGACTCCTACAATGAGCAGTTCTTC
TRBV5-6	few	TRBD2	TRBJ2-5	CASSFGSSGGASETQYF	TGTGCCAGCAGCTTCGGTTCTAGCGGGGGGGCGTCAGAGACCCAGTACTTC
TRBV5-4	few	NA	TRBJ2-7	CASSTRNYYEQYF	TGTGCCAGCAGCACCAGGAACTACTACGAGCAGTACTTC
TRBV7-8	few	NA	TRBJ2-7	CASSPVGGEQYF	TGTGCCAGCAGCCCGGTGGGTGGAGAGCAGTACTTC
TRBV10-3	NA	TRBD1	TRBJ1-2	CATTEDRVAGYTF	TGTGCCACTACGGAGGACAGGGTGGCTGGCTACACCTTC
TRBV18	NA	NA	TRBJ2-1	CASSLGPGPATNEQFF	TGTGCCAGCTCCTTAGGCCCGGGGCCCGCCACCAATGAGCAGTTCTTC
TRBV4-2	NA	NA	TRBJ2-3	CASSQRGSTDTQYF	TGTGCCAGCAGCCAAAGGGGGTCCACAGATACGCAGTATTTT
TRBV4-3	NA	NA	TRBJ2-3	CASSQDVGIDTQYF	TGCGCCAGCAGCCAAGATGTAGGGATAGATACGCAGTATTTT
TRBV27	NA	NA	TRBJ2-3	CAVGTDTQYF	TGTGCCGTAGGCACAGATACGCAGTATTTT
TRBV7-9	NA	NA	TRBJ2-1	CASSLDYEQFF	TGTGCCAGCAGCTTAGACTATGAGCAGTTCTTC
TRBV7-2	NA	NA	TRBJ2-2	CASSRANTGELFF	TGTGCCAGCAGTCGGGCGAACACCGGGGAGCTGTTTTTT
TRBV9	NA	NA	TRBJ2-2	CASSVSGNTGELFF	TGTGCCAGCAGCGTAAGTGGGAACACCGGGGAGCTGTTTTTT
TRBV7-8	NA	TRBD1	TRBJ2-3	CASSLYPGTGGTDTQYF	TGTGCCAGCAGCTTATACCCGGGGACAGGGGGCACAGATACGCAGTATTTT
TRBV21-1	NA	NA	TRBJ2-3	CASSMTSGRGADTQYF	TGTGCCAGCAGCATGACTAGCGGGAGGGGGGCAGATACGCAGTATTTT